The 25 T cell receptor beta chains below were found in one sample sequenced in a study of vaccination and CD4 T cells after COVID-19. Described treatment: approximately 10-day PBMC culture with coronavirus spike peptide pools or control peptides (ViraFEST assay). These receptors are not linked to any known antigen. Sequenced with the Oncomine TCR Beta short-read assay was DNA taken from cultured CD4+ T cells. TCRdb re-called the PCR reads with MiXCR, one entry per CDR3 protein. Counted here are 20,000 to 25,000 distinct CDR3 sequences, 60% occurring once; the ten biggest clones make up about 14%. This material consisted of CD4+ T cells from blood, cultured in vitro, taken after SARS-CoV-2 vaccination. The receptors come from a human donor who received a COVID-19 vaccine.

This chain links TRBV7-9 with TRBJ1-6, with D perhaps matching TRBD1 (5 bases). This CDR3 is built from 17 residues. Germline CDR1 reads SEHNR; CDR2 reads FQNEAQ (reference sequence). The ends were cut back, 2 bases at V and 11 bases at J, with 22 bases in the middle. This CDR3 is CASSLNAAGGIVAPLHF. CDR3 DNA sequence: TGTGCCAGCAGCTTAAATGCGGCGGGGGGGATTGTGGCACCCCTCCACTTT.

This clonotype was found a few times. The rearrangement joins TRBV15 to TRBJ1-4; the D is unclear. The CDR3 covers 15 residues. The V end was cut by 0 bases, the J end by 7 bases, with 12 bases between. CDR1 and CDR2 from the germline V gene are LNHNV and YYDKDF (reference sequence). In DNA, the CDR3 is TGTGCCACCAGCAGAGATGAATTTGCGCGTGAAAAACTGTTTTTT. This encodes CATSRDEFAREKLFF.

This clonotype was seen a handful of times. The V gene is TRBV5-4, the J gene TRBJ2-7; 9 bases match TRBD1. V lost 3 bases to trimming and J lost 2 bases; unmatched junction nucleotides: 6. This CDR3 spans 15 amino acids. Germline CDR1 reads SGHNT; CDR2 reads YYREEE (reference sequence). The CDR3 loop reads CASSSPRTGAYEQYF. The CDR3 DNA is TGTGCCAGCAGCTCCCCTAGGACAGGGGCCTACGAGCAGTACTTC.

The gene calls are TRBV7-3 and TRBJ1-1, with TRBD1 matching 7 bases. Trimming at V came to 4 bases and at J to 4 bases, leaving 3 bases not matched to a gene. The CDR3 runs to 13 residues. CDR1 is SGHTA, CDR2 FQGTGA, per germline. The CDR3 sequence: CASSSRQGTEAFF. The CDR3 DNA follows: TGTGCCAGCAGCTCTCGACAGGGCACTGAAGCTTTCTTT.

The V call is TRBV20-1, the J call TRBJ2-5; the D is unclear. The CDR3 runs 16 residues. Germline assignment: CDR1 DFQATT and CDR2 SNEGSKA (reference sequence). The germline V and J ends were trimmed by 6 bases and 4 bases, with 24 bases remaining between them. The CDR3 DNA sequence: TGCAGTGCGAGTCCAGCCACCGGAGTATTGACAGAGACCCAGTACTTC. Translating gives CSASPATGVLTETQYF.

This CDR3 is CSARSPDRYEKLFF. The CDR3 DNA follows: TGCAGTGCTAGATCACCGGACCGCTATGAAAAACTGTTTTTT. The V and J genes are TRBV20-1 and TRBJ1-4; no clear D. The CDR3 is made up of 14 amino acids. CDR1 DFQATT and CDR2 SNEGSKA come from the germline V gene (reference sequence). With 2 bases removed from V and 6 bases from J, the gap between germline ends came to 13 bases.

The chain employs TRBV18 and TRBJ2-6; 10 bases agree with TRBD1. The CDR3 loop spans 18 amino acids. Trimming removed 3 bases from V and 1 base from J; junction bases left unmatched: 6. Germline V gene data show CDR1 as KGHSH and CDR2 as LQKENI. CDR3 region: CASSPRGTGVSGANVLTF. The CDR3, as DNA: TGTGCCAGCTCACCTCGAGGGACAGGGGTGTCTGGGGCCAACGTCCTGACTTTC.

V is TRBV20-1 and J is TRBJ1-2; no clear D gene. The CDR3 totals 13 residues. The germline gives CDR1 DFQATT, CDR2 SNEGSKA (reference sequence). Trimming removed 0 bases at V and 7 bases at J, with 12 bases between. CDR3 loop: CSAREFGLSGYTF. In DNA, the CDR3 is TGCAGTGCTAGAGAGTTTGGATTATCTGGCTACACCTTC.

The chain employs TRBV7-7 and TRBJ2-1, with D perhaps TRBD1 (6 bases). V gave up 5 bases and J gave up 5 bases, with 10 bases separating them. Germline lookup yields CDR1 SSHAT and CDR2 FNYEAQ (reference sequence). The CDR3 runs 13 residues. The CDR3 loop is CASSRGQNNEQFF. CDR3 sequence (DNA): TGTGCCAGCAGCCGAGGACAGAACAATGAGCAGTTCTTC.

This clonotype turned up a few times. The chain employs TRBV19 and TRBJ1-2; 8 nucleotides align to TRBD1. The CDR3 extends over 13 amino acids. CDR1 is LNHDA, CDR2 SQIVND, per germline (reference sequence). Unmatched junction bases numbered 6, after V lost 4 bases and J lost 8 bases. The CDR3 DNA reads TGTGCCAGTAGTAGAGTGGACAGGGTCGGCTACACCTTC. Translation gives CASSRVDRVGYTF.

The chain combines TRBV5-1 with TRBJ2-7; D might be TRBD1 or TRBD2, each matching 5 bases. Germline values: CDR1 SGHRS, CDR2 YFSETQ. Trimming left V 0 bases short and J 6 bases short, with 10 bases between. The CDR3 has 13 amino acids. CDR3 sequence reads: CASSLALGGEQYF. The CDR3 DNA reads TGCGCCAGCAGCTTGGCTCTTGGGGGCGAGCAGTACTTC.

The V gene is TRBV2, the J gene TRBJ2-2, with a tentative D call TRBD2 (6 bases). CDR1 is SNHLY and CDR2 is FYNNEI in the germline V gene. Trimming left V 6 bases short and J 5 bases short, with 13 bases between. CDR3 length: 14 residues. Here the CDR3 DNA reads TGTGCCAGCAGCATTCGCCGGGGGACCGGGGAGCTGTTTTTT. This codes for CASSIRRGTGELFF.

The chain employs TRBV5-4 and TRBJ2-4; no clear D. Germline assignment: CDR1 SGHNT and CDR2 YYREEE (reference sequence). This CDR3 comprises 13 residues. Trimming took off 1 base at V and 2 bases at J, with 4 bases between the two ends. The chain's CDR3 is CASSLLSKNIQYF. The CDR3 nucleotides read TGTGCCAGCAGCTTGCTCTCCAAAAACATTCAGTACTTC.

The chain employs TRBV12-3 or TRBV12-4 and TRBJ2-5, with 12 nucleotides matching TRBD2. V was pared by 4 bases and J by 5 bases, with 5 bases of the junction left unmatched. CDR3 size: 15 residues. The CDR3, as DNA: TGTGCCAGCAGTTCCCGGACTAGCGGGGAGGAGACCCAGTACTTC. Translated: CASSSRTSGEETQYF.

V and J are TRBV30 and TRBJ1-1; D may be TRBD1 (6 bases). Germline V lookup: CDR1 GTSNPN, CDR2 SVGIG (reference sequence). Trimming took 3 bases from V and 4 from J, leaving 12 bases between them. This CDR3 is 13 amino acids long. CDR3 amino acids: CAWSTGTGTEAFF. In DNA, the CDR3 is TGTGCCTGGAGCACAGGGACGGGCACTGAAGCTTTCTTT.

This clonotype was seen a few times. The rearrangement uses TRBV6-5 and TRBJ1-3; the D gene is possibly TRBD1 (5 bases). V was clipped by 2 bases and J by 1 base, with 15 bases between them. CDR1 is MNHEY, CDR2 SVGAGI, per germline. The CDR3 is 17 amino acids. DNA for the CDR3: TGTGCCAGCAGTTACCCTGTGGGCGACAGATCTGGAAACACCATATATTTT. This gives the protein CASSYPVGDRSGNTIYF.

J is TRBJ1-5 and V is TRBV28, with D possibly matching TRBD1 (6 bases). V dropped 7 bases and J dropped 3 bases, with 16 bases sitting between them. Germline V gene lookup returns CDR1 MDHEN and CDR2 SYDVKM. The CDR3 is 15 amino acids. CDR3 nucleotides: TGTGCCAGCAATACCCCACAGGGACCCAATCAGCCCCAGCATTTT. It is translated as CASNTPQGPNQPQHF.

J is TRBJ1-1 and V is TRBV5-1, with D maybe TRBD1 (6 bases). From germline, CDR1 is SGHRS and CDR2 YFSETQ. Between the trimmed V and J ends, which lost 4 bases and 0 bases, there was a span of 19 bases. This CDR3 region has 17 residues. Written as DNA, the CDR3 is TGCGCCAGCAGCCAAGGGGGGTTACGAGGCATGAACACTGAAGCTTTCTTT. Protein sequence: CASSQGGLRGMNTEAFF.

This sequence joins TRBV7-8 and TRBJ2-2, with a weak D call TRBD2 (6 bases). The germline V gene has CDR1 SGHVS and CDR2 FQNEAQ. V lost 2 bases and J lost 5, with 12 bases in between. This CDR3 contains 15 residues. CDR3 region: CASSLTAGRTGELFF. DNA for the CDR3: TGTGCCAGCAGCTTAACGGCAGGGAGGACCGGGGAGCTGTTTTTT.

V gene TRBV27 combines with J gene TRBJ1-6, with D unclear. Germline CDR1 MNHEY, CDR2 SMNVEV (reference sequence). The ends were cut back, 6 bases at V and 8 bases at J, with 14 bases in the middle. The CDR3 covers 14 residues. The CDR3 is CASRINLGDSPLHF. Here the CDR3 DNA reads TGTGCCAGCAGGATAAATTTGGGAGATTCACCCCTCCACTTT.

This clonotype occurred a few times. This chain connects TRBV24-1 to TRBJ1-2, with D uncertain. The V end lost 1 base, the J end lost 8 bases, and 13 bases lay between the germline ends. The CDR3 has 14 amino acids. The germline CDR1 and CDR2 sequences are KGHDR and SFDVKD. The CDR3 is CATSDFSETHGYTF. CDR3 DNA: TGTGCCACCAGTGATTTTTCTGAGACACACGGCTACACCTTC.

The V and J genes are TRBV20-1 and TRBJ1-5; D gene uncertain. CDR1 is DFQATT and CDR2 is SNEGSKA in the germline V gene (reference sequence). V lost 3 bases to trimming and J lost 2 bases, with 8 bases between them. The CDR3 totals 13 residues. The CDR3 loop is CSASLWGNQPQHF. CDR3 DNA: TGCAGTGCTAGTTTGTGGGGCAATCAGCCCCAGCATTTT.

The V call is TRBV2, the J call TRBJ1-2; unclear D gene. The ends were cut back, 7 bases at V and 6 bases at J, with 15 bases in the middle. The CDR3 is made up of 13 amino acids. CDR1 SNHLY and CDR2 FYNNEI come from the germline V gene. CDR3 nucleotide sequence: TGTGCCAGCATTGGGCGGATTGAGCATGGCTACACCTTC. Translation gives CASIGRIEHGYTF.

This clonotype is judged large (0.1 to 1%). This chain connects TRBV6-1 to TRBJ1-5; D perhaps matches TRBD1 (5 bases). The CDR3 length is 13 residues. The germline V and J ends were trimmed by 8 bases and 5 bases, with 13 bases remaining between them. Germline values: CDR1 MNHNS, CDR2 SASEGT. CDR3 sequence (DNA): TGTGCCAGCGGCCAGGGAGGGGATCAGCCCCAGCATTTT. Translation gives CASGQGGDQPQHF.

The genes are TRBV5-1 and TRBJ2-5, with D perhaps TRBD2 (6 bases). The germline gives CDR1 SGHRS, CDR2 YFSETQ. The CDR3 contains 14 residues. Trimming shortened V by 1 base and J by 1 base, and 8 bases separated the two germline ends. CDR3 in amino acids: CASSLISGQETQYF. DNA for the CDR3: TGCGCCAGCAGCTTGATTAGCGGCCAAGAGACCCAGTACTTC.